This T cell receptor beta chain is drawn from a study of blood T cell repertoires in COVID-19. The CDR3 is 13 amino acids. The germline gives CDR1 SQVTM, CDR2 ANQGSEA. Trimming took off 3 bases at V and 2 bases at J, with 10 bases between the two ends. How the authors handled the data: Estimated nucleated cell counts came from reference gene primer amplification. The protocol was immunoSEQ multiplex PCR, while the TCRdb copy is restricted to in-frame clones and leaves out a portion. V and J calls plus clone size are reproduced from that table; the DNA served to infer D and trimming. The sample has approximately 220,000 clones, about 85% seen once.

This TCR came from a man aged 50 to 60 who had recovered from COVID-19. This chain connects TRBV29-1 to TRBJ1-2; the D gene is possibly TRBD1 (5 bases). Sequenced material: peripheral blood. The CDR3 region is CSVEVGANYGYTF. The CDR3 region has the DNA TGCAGCGTTGAGGTAGGGGCGAACTATGGCTACACCTTC.